In this sample, the clone carrying this T cell receptor (beta chain) turned up a few times. Antigen: not known. These data come from a study of T cell repertoires in cytomegalovirus infection. Study background: Both a matching HLA type and CMV infection were indicated by public TCR beta signatures.

From the reads, TCRdb called clonotypes with MiXCR, one entry per CDR3 protein. The table shows around 900,000 distinct CDR3 sequences, with roughly 30% occurring only once. Study observations and caveats: The study found HLA-C-restricted CMV-specific TCR beta clonotypes dominating the ex vivo response. Summed frequency of shared TCR beta families picked out CMV carriers who also had the relevant HLA.

The V segment lost 7 bases and the J segment 4 bases; nucleotides outside the gene matches: 6. This CDR3 is built from 13 residues. The V gene's germline CDR1 is MNHEY and CDR2 SVGEGT. This clonotype originated in a human donor in good health (CMV status not recorded). Some clones in this sample may be carry-over from other donors' samples. The starting material was cultured CD8+ T cells from PBMCs, obtained from culture after CMV antigen stimulation. The gene calls are TRBV6-2 or TRBV6-3 and TRBJ1-2, with 7 bases identical to TRBD1. CDR3 loop: CASTRTGTYGYTF. In nucleotides, the CDR3 is TGTGCCAGCACACGGACAGGAACCTATGGCTACACCTTC.